Shown below are 3 T cell receptor beta chains from a single sample sequenced in a study of tissue T cells after allogeneic stem cell transplantation. Time point described: mouse harvest day 7 after allogeneic transplant. Each mouse received 10^7 T-cell-depleted marrow cells plus 10^6 splenic CD5+ T cells by tail vein. Libraries were prepared by immunoSEQ multiplex PCR; TCRdb keeps only in-frame clonotypes and omits some of them. The data hold approximately 4,200 clones, with roughly 50% observed a single time. The sequencing input was lymph node tissue. These TCRs come from a female BALB/c mouse given C57BL/6 T cells with graft-versus-host disease after an allogeneic hematopoietic cell transplant.

Turning to this clone: The gene names here belong to mouse. Sequencing ends 1 residue short of the CDR3 end; the germline J gene provides the rest. This chain joins TRBV29 and TRBJ2-3; D is uncertain. Germline V lookup: CDR1 MSHET, CDR2 SYDVDS. Trimming stripped 2 bases from V and 0 bases from J, with 6 bases between. The CDR3 sequence is 14 residues long. This CDR3 reads CASSLPASAETLYF. The sequenced CDR3 bases are TGTGCTAGCAGTTTACCAGCTAGTGCAGAAACGCTGTAT.

Comment on this clone: Genes here carry mouse names. The read halts 1 residue ahead of the CDR3 end, with the missing end drawn from the germline J gene. This rearrangement joins TRBV3 to TRBJ2-4; D is unresolved. This CDR3 has 13 residues. The V gene's germline CDR1 is SNHLY and CDR2 FYNGKV (reference sequence). V was cut by 1 base and J by 3 bases, with 5 bases left in between. CDR3 sequence: CASSLDKQNTLYF. CDR3 DNA (partial): TGTGCCAGCAGCTTAGACAAGCAAAACACCTTGTAC.

This clone was detected once. The gene names here belong to mouse. The read ends 1 residue before the CDR3 terminus; that terminus is restored from the germline J gene. The chain employs TRBV15 and TRBJ2-2, with 9 nucleotides matching TRBD2. This CDR3 has 16 amino acids. The trim removed 6 bases at V and 4 bases at J, leaving 9 bases unmatched. The germline CDR1 and CDR2 sequences are SGHND and FRSKSL. The sequenced CDR3 bases are TGTGCCAGCAGGATACTGGGGGGAGGGGGCACCGGGCAGCTCTAC. Its translation: CASRILGGGGTGQLY. The whole CDR3 protein is CASRILGGGGTGQLYF.